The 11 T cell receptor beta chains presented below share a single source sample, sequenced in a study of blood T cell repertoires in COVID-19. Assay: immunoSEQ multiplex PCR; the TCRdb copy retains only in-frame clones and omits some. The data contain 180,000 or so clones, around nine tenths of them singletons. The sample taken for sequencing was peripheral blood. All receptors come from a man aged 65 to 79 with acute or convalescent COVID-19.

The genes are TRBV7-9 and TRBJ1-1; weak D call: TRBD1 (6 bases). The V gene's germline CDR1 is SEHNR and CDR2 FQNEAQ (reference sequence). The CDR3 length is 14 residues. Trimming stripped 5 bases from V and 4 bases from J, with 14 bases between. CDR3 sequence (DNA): TGTGCCAGCAGCCTCAGACAGGACGGCACTGAAGCTTTCTTT. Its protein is CASSLRQDGTEAFF.

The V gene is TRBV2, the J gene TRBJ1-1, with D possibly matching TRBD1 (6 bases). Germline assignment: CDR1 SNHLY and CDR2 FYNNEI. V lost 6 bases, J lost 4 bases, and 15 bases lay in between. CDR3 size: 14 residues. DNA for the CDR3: TGTGCCAGCAGAGCAACAGGGTTGGGCACTGAAGCTTTCTTT. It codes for CASRATGLGTEAFF. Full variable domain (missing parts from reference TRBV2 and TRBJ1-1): EPEVTQTPSHQVTQMGQEVILRCVPISNHLYFYWYRQILGQKVEFLVSFYNNEISEKSEIFDDQFSVERPDGSNFTLKIRSTKLEDSAMYFCASRATGLGTEAFFGQGTRLTVV.

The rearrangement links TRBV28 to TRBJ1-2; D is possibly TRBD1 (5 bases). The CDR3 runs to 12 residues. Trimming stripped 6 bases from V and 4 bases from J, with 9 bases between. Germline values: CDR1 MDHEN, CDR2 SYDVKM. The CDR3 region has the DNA TGTGCCAGCAGAATGACAGTCTATGGCTACACCTTC. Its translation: CASRMTVYGYTF.

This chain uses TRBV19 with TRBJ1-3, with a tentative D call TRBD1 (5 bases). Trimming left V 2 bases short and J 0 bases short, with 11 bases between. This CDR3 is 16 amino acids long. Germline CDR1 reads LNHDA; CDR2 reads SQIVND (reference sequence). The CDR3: CASSISGGASGNTIYF. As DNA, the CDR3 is TGTGCCAGTAGTATATCCGGAGGGGCCTCTGGAAACACCATATATTTT.

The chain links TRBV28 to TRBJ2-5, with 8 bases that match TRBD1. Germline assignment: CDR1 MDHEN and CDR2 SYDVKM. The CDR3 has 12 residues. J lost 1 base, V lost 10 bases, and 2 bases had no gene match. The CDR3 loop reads CATDRVQETQYF. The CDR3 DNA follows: TGTGCCACGGACAGGGTCCAAGAGACCCAGTACTTC.

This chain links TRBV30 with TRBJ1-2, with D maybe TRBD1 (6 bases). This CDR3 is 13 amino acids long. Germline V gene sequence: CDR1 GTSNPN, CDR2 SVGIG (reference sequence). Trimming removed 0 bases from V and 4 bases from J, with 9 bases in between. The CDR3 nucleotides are TGTGCCTGGAGTGTAGGGGGGGCCTATGGCTACACCTTC. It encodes CAWSVGGAYGYTF.

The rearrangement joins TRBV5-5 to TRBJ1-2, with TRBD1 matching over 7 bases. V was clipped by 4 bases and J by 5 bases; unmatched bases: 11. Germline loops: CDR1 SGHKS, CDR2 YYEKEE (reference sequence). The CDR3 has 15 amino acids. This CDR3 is CASSPSGTDLYGYTF. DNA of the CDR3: TGTGCCAGCAGCCCCTCCGGGACAGATCTTTATGGCTACACCTTC.

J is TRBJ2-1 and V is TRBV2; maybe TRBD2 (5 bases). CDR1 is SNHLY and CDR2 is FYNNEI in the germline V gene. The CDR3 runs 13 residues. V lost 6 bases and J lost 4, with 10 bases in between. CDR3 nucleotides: TGTGCCAGCAGAACTAGACGGTACAATGAGCAGTTCTTC. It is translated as CASRTRRYNEQFF.

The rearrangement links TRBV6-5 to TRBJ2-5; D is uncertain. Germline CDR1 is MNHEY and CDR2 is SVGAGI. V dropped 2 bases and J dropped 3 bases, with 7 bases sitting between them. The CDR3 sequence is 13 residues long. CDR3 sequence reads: CASSYDQEETQYF. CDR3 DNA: TGTGCCAGCAGTTACGACCAGGAAGAGACCCAGTACTTC.

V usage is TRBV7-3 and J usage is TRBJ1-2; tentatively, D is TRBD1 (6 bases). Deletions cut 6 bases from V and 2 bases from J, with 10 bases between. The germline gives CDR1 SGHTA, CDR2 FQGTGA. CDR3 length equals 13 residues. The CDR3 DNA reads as TGTGCCAGCAGTTCAACAGGGAACTATGGCTACACCTTC. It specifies CASSSTGNYGYTF.

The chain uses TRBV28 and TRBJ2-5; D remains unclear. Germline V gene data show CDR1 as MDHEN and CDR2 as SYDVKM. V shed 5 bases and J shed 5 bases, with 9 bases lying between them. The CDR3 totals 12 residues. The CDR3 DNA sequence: TGTGCCAGCAGTGACCTGAGGGAGACCCAGTACTTC. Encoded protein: CASSDLRETQYF.